The 5 T cell receptor beta chains in this list originate from one sample, sequenced in a study of cytomegalovirus exposure and HLA in healthy donors. The PCR employed 60 Vbeta primers together with 13 Jbeta primers. The assay was immunoSEQ multiplex PCR, and TCRdb's table has in-frame clones only and misses some. The table lists 130,000 or so clones, about four fifths of them singletons, with around 2.9% in the top ten. The sequencing sample was made of PBMCs. The receptors stem from a man younger than 45 in good health and CMV-seronegative.

The V and J genes are TRBV27 and TRBJ1-6; no clear D. V lost 2 bases, J lost 5 bases, and 10 bases lay in between. The CDR3 covers 15 residues. The germline CDR1 and CDR2 sequences are MNHEY and SMNVEV (reference sequence). CDR3 bases: TGTGCCAGCAGTTTAGAGGAAAAAAATAATTCACCCCTCCACTTT. This sequence encodes CASSLEEKNNSPLHF.

By share, this clone counts as medium-sized (0.01 to 0.1%). The chain employs TRBV28 and TRBJ1-1; D remains unclear. The ends were cut back, 2 bases at V and 1 base at J, with 2 bases in the middle. The germline CDR1 and CDR2 sequences are MDHEN and SYDVKM. The length of the CDR3 is 12 residues. The DNA for the CDR3 is TGTGCCAGCAGTTTACAGAACACTGAAGCTTTCTTT. This codes for CASSLQNTEAFF.

Only a few counts were recorded for this clone. This chain uses TRBV7-6 with TRBJ1-2, with D tentatively TRBD1 (5 bases). Trimming shortened V by 5 bases and J by 4 bases, and 11 bases separated the two germline ends. This CDR3 contains 13 residues. Germline CDR1 SGHVS, CDR2 FNYEAQ. In DNA form, the CDR3 reads TGTGCCAGCAGCCTGAGACAGTCCTATGGCTACACCTTC. Its translation is CASSLRQSYGYTF.

The chain combines TRBV7-2 with TRBJ2-1; 10 bases line up with TRBD2. Germline CDR1 and CDR2: SGHTA and FQGNSA. The V gene end was trimmed by 5 bases and the J gene end by 7 bases; junction bases not matched to a gene: 8. This CDR3 has 15 residues. The CDR3 DNA reads TGTGCCAGCAGCCCAAAGCGGGGGGGTTCGAATGAGCAGTTCTTC. Amino acid sequence: CASSPKRGGSNEQFF.

The chain carries TRBV18 and TRBJ2-7, with 9 bases fitting TRBD2. Germline V lookup: CDR1 KGHSH, CDR2 LQKENI. V shed 3 bases and J 0 bases; nucleotides not matched to a gene: 3. The CDR3 has 15 amino acids. CDR3 residues: CASSPVTSGSYEQYF. For the CDR3, the DNA is TGTGCCAGCTCACCGGTGACTAGCGGCTCCTACGAGCAGTACTTC.